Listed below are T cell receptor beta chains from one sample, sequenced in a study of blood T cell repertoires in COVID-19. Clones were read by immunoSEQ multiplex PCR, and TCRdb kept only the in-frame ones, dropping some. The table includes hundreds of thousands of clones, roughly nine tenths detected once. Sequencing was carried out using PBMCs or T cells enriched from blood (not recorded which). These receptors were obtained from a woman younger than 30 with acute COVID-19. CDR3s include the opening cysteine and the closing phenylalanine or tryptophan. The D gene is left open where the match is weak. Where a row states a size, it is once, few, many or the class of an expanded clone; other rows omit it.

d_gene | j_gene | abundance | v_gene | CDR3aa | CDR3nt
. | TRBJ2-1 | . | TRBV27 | CASKMRRGGNNEQFF | TGTGCCAGCAAGATGAGGAGGGGGGGCAACAATGAGCAGTTCTTC
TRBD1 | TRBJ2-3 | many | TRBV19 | CASSQQGADTQYF | TGTGCCAGTAGCCAACAGGGGGCAGATACGCAGTATTTT
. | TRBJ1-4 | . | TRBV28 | CASSHVGRGLTNEKLFF | TGTGCCAGCAGCCATGTCGGGAGGGGTTTAACTAATGAAAAACTGTTTTTT
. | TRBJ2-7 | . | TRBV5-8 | CASSTGSNEQYF | TGTGCCAGCAGCACCGGTAGTAACGAGCAGTACTTC
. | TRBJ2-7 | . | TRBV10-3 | CAISDSSGLTYEQYF | TGTGCCATCAGTGATAGTAGCGGACTGACCTACGAGCAGTACTTC
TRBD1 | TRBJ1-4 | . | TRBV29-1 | CSAGVQGGEKLFF | TGCAGCGCGGGTGTACAGGGGGGAGAAAAACTGTTTTTT
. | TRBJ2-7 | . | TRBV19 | CASSGLSYEQYF | TGTGCCAGTAGTGGGCTAAGCTACGAGCAGTACTTC
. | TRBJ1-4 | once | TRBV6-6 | CASSYQGSNEKLFF | TGTGCCAGCAGTTATCAGGGATCTAATGAAAAACTGTTTTTT
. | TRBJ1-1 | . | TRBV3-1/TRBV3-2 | CASSQSPGVTEAFF | TGTGCCAGCAGCCAATCCCCGGGGGTCACTGAAGCTTTCTTT
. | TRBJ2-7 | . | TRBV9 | CASSVGLVPTPSYEQYF | TGTGCCAGCAGCGTAGGACTAGTCCCCACCCCGTCCTACGAGCAGTACTTC
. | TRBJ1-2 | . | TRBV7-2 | CASSSPRGGYGYTF | TGTGCCAGCAGCTCCCCTCGGGGTGGGTATGGCTACACCTTC
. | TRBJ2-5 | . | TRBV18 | CASSSNQETQYF | TGTGCCAGCTCGAGTAACCAAGAGACCCAGTACTTC
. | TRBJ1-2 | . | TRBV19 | CASTRDIEYGYTF | TGTGCCTCCACCCGGGACATTGAGTATGGCTACACCTTC
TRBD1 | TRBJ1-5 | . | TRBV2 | CASRGQGGQPQHF | TGTGCCAGCAGGGGACAGGGGGGACAGCCCCAGCATTTT
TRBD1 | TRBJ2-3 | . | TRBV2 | CASSLTGQGADTQYF | TGTGCCAGCAGTCTAACGGGACAGGGGGCAGATACGCAGTATTTT
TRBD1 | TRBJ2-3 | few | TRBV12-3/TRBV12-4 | CASSLGTEDTQYF | TGTGCCAGCAGTTTGGGGACAGAAGATACGCAGTATTTT
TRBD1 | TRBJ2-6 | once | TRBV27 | CASSLRQGASIRANVLTF | TGTGCCAGCAGTCTAAGACAGGGAGCTAGCATCAGGGCCAACGTCCTGACTTTC
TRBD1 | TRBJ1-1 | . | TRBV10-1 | CASSRDRGGGSNTEAFF | TGCGCCAGCAGCCGGGACAGGGGAGGAGGGTCGAACACTGAAGCTTTCTTT
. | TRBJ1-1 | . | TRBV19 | CASSIGGGEAFF | TGTGCCAGTAGTATCGGTGGTGGTGAAGCTTTCTTT
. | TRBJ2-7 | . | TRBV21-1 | CASSKNPVENSLAPRGEQYF | TGTGCCAGCAGCAAAAATCCCGTGGAGAACTCCCTAGCCCCTCGGGGGGAGCAGTACTTC
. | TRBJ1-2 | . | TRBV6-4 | CASTKTGPGGYTF | TGTGCCAGCACTAAGACAGGACCGGGTGGCTACACCTTC
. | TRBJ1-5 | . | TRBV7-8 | CASSLLAVRGQPQHF | TGTGCCAGCAGCTTATTAGCAGTGAGAGGTCAGCCCCAGCATTTT
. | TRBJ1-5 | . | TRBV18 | CASSPALQSNQPQHF | TGTGCCAGCTCACCGGCCCTCCAGTCCAATCAGCCCCAGCATTTT
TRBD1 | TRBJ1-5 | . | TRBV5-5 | CASSPGTGYGQPQHF | TGTGCCAGCAGCCCCGGGACAGGGTACGGTCAGCCCCAGCATTTT
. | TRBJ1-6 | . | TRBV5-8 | CASSSETGASPLHF | TGTGCCAGCAGCTCCGAGACAGGAGCTTCACCCCTCCACTTT
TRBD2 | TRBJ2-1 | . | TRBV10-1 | CASSESNPSGNEQFF | TGCGCCAGCAGTGAGTCGAACCCTAGCGGGAATGAGCAGTTCTTC
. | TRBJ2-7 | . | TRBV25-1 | CASSNTGPQGQYF | TGTGCCAGCTCCAATACCGGGCCCCAGGGGCAGTACTTC
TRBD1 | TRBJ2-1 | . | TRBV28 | CASIEGAGSNEQFF | TGTGCCAGCATCGAGGGGGCTGGGAGCAATGAGCAGTTCTTC
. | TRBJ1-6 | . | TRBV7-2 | CASSLRRTGTPNSPLHF | TGTGCCAGCAGCCTCCGAAGAACCGGGACACCTAATTCACCCCTCCACTTT
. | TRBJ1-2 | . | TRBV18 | CASSPMQGGGYTF | TGTGCCAGCTCACCAATGCAGGGCGGTGGCTACACCTTC
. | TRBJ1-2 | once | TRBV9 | CASSGDKDFYGYTF | TGTGCCAGCAGCGGGGACAAAGATTTCTATGGCTACACCTTC
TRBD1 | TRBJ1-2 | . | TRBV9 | CASSVDGQGDYGYTF | TGTGCCAGCAGCGTAGACGGACAGGGGGACTATGGCTACACCTTC
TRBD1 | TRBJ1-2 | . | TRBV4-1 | CASSQVRTGNYGYTF | TGCGCCAGCAGCCAAGTGAGGACAGGGAACTATGGCTACACCTTC
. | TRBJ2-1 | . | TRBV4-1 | CASSQDPGNKGNEQFF | TGCGCCAGCAGCCAAGATCCAGGGAATAAGGGAAATGAGCAGTTCTTC
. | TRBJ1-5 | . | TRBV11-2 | CASSLDTGTRNQPQHF | TGTGCCAGCAGCTTAGATACGGGAACAAGAAATCAGCCCCAGCATTTT
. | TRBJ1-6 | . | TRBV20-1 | CSASRGLAYNSPLHF | TGCAGTGCTAGTCGAGGACTAGCCTATAATTCACCCCTCCACTTT
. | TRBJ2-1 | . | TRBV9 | CASSVASYNEQFF | TGTGCCAGCAGCGTAGCCAGCTACAATGAGCAGTTCTTC
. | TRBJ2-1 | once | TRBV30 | CAWRKLAGLLGEQFF | TGTGCCTGGCGCAAACTAGCTGGCCTTCTGGGGGAGCAGTTCTTC
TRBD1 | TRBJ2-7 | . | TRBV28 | CASSGQPPTNRYF | TGTGCCAGCTCGGGACAGCCACCTACGAATCGGTACTTC
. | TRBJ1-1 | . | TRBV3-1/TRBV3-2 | CASSQGTLNTEAFF | TGTGCCAGCAGCCAAGGGACTCTGAACACTGAAGCTTTCTTT